This note documents a single T cell receptor beta chain sequence. The record originates from a study of blood T cell repertoires in COVID-19. In the study overall: Spain, Italy and the United States supplied samples that represented acute and convalescent COVID-19. PBMCs, B-cell-depleted T cells, or T cells were the source of the cDNA or gDNA that made up the material.

Data came from immunoSEQ multiplex PCR; TCRdb stores just in-frame clones and leaves some out. The sample has 35,000 to 40,000 clones; 70% to 85% are singletons. Germline V gene data show CDR1 as SGHDN and CDR2 as FVKESK. Deletions cut 5 bases from V and 9 bases from J, with 11 bases between. The CDR3 length is 13 residues. Sequenced input: peripheral blood. V gene TRBV14 combines with J gene TRBJ1-6; D not resolved. The TCR sequence derives from a human donor with acute or convalescent COVID-19. The donor label of this sample is uncertain. The CDR3 region is CASSDRLSSPLHF. The CDR3 DNA sequence: TGTGCCAGCAGCGATCGGTTAAGTTCACCCCTCCACTTT. The full variable domain, with the rest looked up from reference TRBV14 and TRBJ1-6, is EAGVTQFPSHSVIEKGQTVTLRCDPISGHDNLYWYRRVMGKEIKFLLHFVKESKQDESGMPNNRFLAERTGGTYSTLKVQPAELEDSGVYFCASSDRLSSPLHFGNGTRLTVT.